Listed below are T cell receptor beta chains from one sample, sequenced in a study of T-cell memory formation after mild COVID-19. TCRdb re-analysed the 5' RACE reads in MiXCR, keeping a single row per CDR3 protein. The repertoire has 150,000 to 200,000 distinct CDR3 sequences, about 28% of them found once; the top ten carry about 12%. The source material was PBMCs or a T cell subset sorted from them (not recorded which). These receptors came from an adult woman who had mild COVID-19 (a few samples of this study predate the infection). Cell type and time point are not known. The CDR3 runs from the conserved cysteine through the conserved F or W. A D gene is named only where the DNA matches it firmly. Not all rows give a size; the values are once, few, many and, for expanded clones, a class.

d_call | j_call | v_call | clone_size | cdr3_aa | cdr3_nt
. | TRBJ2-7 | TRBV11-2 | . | CASSLDHSWTDESRYEQYF | TGTGCCAGCAGCTTAGACCATTCTTGGACGGACGAGAGTAGATACGAGCAGTACTTC
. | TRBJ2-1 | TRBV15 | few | CATSTPKGTLQVYNEQFF | TGTGCCACCAGCACCCCCAAGGGGACGTTGCAGGTCTACAATGAGCAGTTCTTC
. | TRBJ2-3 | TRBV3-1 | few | CASSQRGGPSTDTQYF | TGTGCCAGCAGCCAAAGAGGAGGTCCTAGCACAGATACGCAGTATTTT
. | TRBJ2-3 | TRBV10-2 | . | CASGVTDTQYF | TGCGCCAGCGGCGTCACAGATACGCAGTATTTT
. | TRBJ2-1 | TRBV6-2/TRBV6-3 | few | CASSLRIGGRDVVNEQFF | TGTGCCAGCAGTTTGCGTATAGGTGGAAGGGATGTCGTCAATGAGCAGTTCTTC
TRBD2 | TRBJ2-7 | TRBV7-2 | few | CASSWTSGVYEQYF | TGTGCCAGCAGCTGGACTAGCGGAGTCTACGAGCAGTACTTC
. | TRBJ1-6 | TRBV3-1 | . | CASSGQSSALHF | TGTGCCAGCAGCGGACAGTCCTCCGCCCTCCACTTT
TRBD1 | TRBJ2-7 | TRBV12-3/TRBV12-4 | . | CASSLYRGQGGNYEQYF | TGTGCCAGCAGTTTATACCGGGGACAGGGTGGTAACTACGAGCAGTACTTC
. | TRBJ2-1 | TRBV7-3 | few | CASSLRPFGYNEQFF | TGTGCCAGCAGCTTAAGGCCTTTTGGGTACAATGAGCAGTTCTTC
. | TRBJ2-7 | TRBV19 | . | CASSMGRQFHEQYF | TGTGCCAGTAGTATGGGTCGGCAGTTCCACGAGCAGTACTTC
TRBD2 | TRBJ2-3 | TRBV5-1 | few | CASSPGLAGTTDTQYF | TGCGCCAGCAGCCCCGGACTAGCGGGCACCACAGATACGCAGTATTTT
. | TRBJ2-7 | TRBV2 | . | CASSTDSYFYEQYF | TGTGCCAGCAGTACGGACAGTTACTTCTACGAGCAGTACTTC
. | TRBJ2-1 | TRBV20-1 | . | CSANRAPDEQFF | TGCAGTGCTAATAGGGCGCCGGATGAGCAGTTCTTC
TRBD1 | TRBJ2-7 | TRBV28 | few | CASRSPGTGSYEQYF | TGTGCCAGCAGGTCGCCCGGGACAGGGTCCTACGAGCAGTACTTC
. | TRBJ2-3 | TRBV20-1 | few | CSASTHSDTQYF | TGCAGTGCTTCGACACATTCAGATACGCAGTATTTT
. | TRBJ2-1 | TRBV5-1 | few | CASSMGLTSSYNEQFF | TGCGCCAGCAGCATGGGACTTACAAGCTCCTACAATGAGCAGTTCTTC
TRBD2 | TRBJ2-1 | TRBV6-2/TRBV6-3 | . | CASSSNLAGGSFF | TGTGCCAGCAGTTCCAATTTAGCGGGAGGTTCATTCTTC
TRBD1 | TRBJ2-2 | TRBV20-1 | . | CSASWFRAGGTGELFF | TGCAGTGCTAGTTGGTTTAGGGCAGGGGGCACCGGGGAGCTGTTTTTT
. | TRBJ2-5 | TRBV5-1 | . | CASRISGQETQYF | TGCGCCAGCAGGATCTCAGGGCAAGAGACCCAGTACTTC
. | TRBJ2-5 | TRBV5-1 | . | CASSSSEEETQYF | TGCGCCAGCAGCTCTAGCGAGGAAGAGACCCAGTACTTC
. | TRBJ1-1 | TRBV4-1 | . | CASSQEGPMNTEAFF | TGCGCCAGCAGCCAAGAGGGACCCATGAACACTGAAGCTTTCTTT
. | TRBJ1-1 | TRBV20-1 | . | CSARDGGDTEAFF | TGCAGTGCTAGAGACGGGGGGGACACTGAAGCTTTCTTT
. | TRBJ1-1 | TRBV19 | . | CASRTGPNTEAFF | TGTGCCAGTAGGACCGGGCCGAACACTGAAGCTTTCTTT
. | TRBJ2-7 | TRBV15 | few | CATSRDRLRSYEQYF | TGTGCCACCAGCAGAGATCGGCTGCGCTCCTACGAGCAGTACTTC
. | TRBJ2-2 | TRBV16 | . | CASSQRSGTELFF | TGTGCCAGCAGCCAAAGGTCAGGGACGGAGCTGTTTTTT
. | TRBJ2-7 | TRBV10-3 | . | CAIRGEGDEQYF | TGTGCCATCAGGGGTGAGGGCGACGAGCAGTACTTC
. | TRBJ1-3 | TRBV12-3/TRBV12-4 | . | CASRALGAHSGNTIYF | TGTGCCAGCAGGGCCCTTGGGGCCCACTCTGGAAACACCATATATTTT
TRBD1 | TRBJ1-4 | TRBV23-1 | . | CAKRDSGAEKLFF | TGCGCCAAAAGGGACAGCGGAGCAGAAAAACTGTTTTTT
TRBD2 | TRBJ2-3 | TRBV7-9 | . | CASSFGLAGGDTQYF | TGTGCCAGCAGCTTTGGTCTAGCGGGCGGAGATACGCAGTATTTT
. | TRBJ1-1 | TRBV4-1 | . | CASSQGPGTEAFF | TGCGCCAGCAGCCAAGGCCCAGGCACTGAAGCTTTCTTT
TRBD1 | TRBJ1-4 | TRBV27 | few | CASSLTYGQGYEKLFF | TGTGCCAGCAGTTTAACCTACGGACAGGGGTATGAAAAACTGTTTTTT
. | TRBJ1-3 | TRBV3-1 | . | CASSLAQGTSGNTIYF | TGTGCCAGCAGCTTAGCCCAGGGGACCTCTGGAAACACCATATATTTT
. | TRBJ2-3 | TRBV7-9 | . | CASSLASGGLGDTQYF | TGTGCCAGCAGCTTAGCGTCTGGGGGTCTAGGTGATACGCAGTATTTT
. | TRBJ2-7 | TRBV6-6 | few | CASSYVGGNSYEQYF | TGTGCCAGCAGTTACGTGGGGGGAAATTCCTACGAGCAGTACTTC
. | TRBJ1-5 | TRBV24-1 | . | CATSDSRGPNQPQHF | TGTGCCACCAGTGATTCTCGGGGGCCGAATCAGCCCCAGCATTTT
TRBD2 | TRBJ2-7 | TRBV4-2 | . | CASSRPGLAGGGDEQYF | TGTGCCAGCAGCCGACCGGGACTAGCGGGCGGGGGCGACGAGCAGTACTTC
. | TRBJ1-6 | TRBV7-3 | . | CASSSGVSNSPLHF | TGTGCCAGCAGCTCAGGGGTCTCTAATTCACCCCTCCACTTT
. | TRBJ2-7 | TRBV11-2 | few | CASSPDTYEQYF | TGTGCCAGCAGTCCGGACACCTACGAGCAGTACTTC
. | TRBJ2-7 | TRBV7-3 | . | CASSLTGGGAEQYF | TGTGCCAGCAGCTTAACAGGCGGTGGAGCCGAGCAGTACTTC
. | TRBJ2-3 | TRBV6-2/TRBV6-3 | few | CASSYGAGRDTQYF | TGTGCCAGCAGTTACGGGGCGGGGAGAGATACGCAGTATTTT
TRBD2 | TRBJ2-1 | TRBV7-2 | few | CASSQAGGPFF | TGTGCCAGCAGCCAAGCGGGAGGGCCCTTCTTC
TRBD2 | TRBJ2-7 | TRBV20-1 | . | CSAGGAGYEQYF | TGCAGTGCCGGGGGGGCGGGTTACGAGCAGTACTTC
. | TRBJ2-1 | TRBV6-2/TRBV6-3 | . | CASSYGVYSYNEQFF | TGTGCCAGCAGTTACGGGGTATACTCCTACAATGAGCAGTTCTTC
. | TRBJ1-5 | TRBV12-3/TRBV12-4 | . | CASTTDLYQPQHF | TGTGCCAGCACGACGGACCTATATCAGCCCCAGCATTTT
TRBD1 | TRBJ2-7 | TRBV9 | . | CASSVGGGQAYEQYF | TGTGCCAGCAGCGTAGGGGGCGGACAGGCCTACGAGCAGTACTTC
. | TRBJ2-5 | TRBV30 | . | CAWSARGKTQYF | TGTGCCTGGAGTGCAAGGGGAAAGACCCAGTACTTC
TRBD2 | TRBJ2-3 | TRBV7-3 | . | CASSLGISGGSDTQYF | TGTGCCAGCAGCTTGGGGATTAGCGGGGGGTCAGATACGCAGTATTTT
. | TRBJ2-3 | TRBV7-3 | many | CASSIQGRTDTDTQYF | TGTGCCAGCAGCATTCAGGGACGGACAGACACAGATACGCAGTATTTT
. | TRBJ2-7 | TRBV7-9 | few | CASSSDGRSMYF | TGTGCCAGCAGCTCAGACGGGAGAAGCATGTACTTC
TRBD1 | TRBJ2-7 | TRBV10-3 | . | CAIAGTGDGEQYF | TGTGCCATCGCAGGGACAGGGGACGGCGAGCAGTACTTC
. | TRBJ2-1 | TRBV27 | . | CASSWRESSYNEQFF | TGTGCCAGCAGTTGGCGTGAGAGCTCCTACAATGAGCAGTTCTTC
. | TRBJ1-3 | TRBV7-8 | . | CASSLGGTMAGNTIYF | TGTGCCAGCAGCTTAGGAGGGACGATGGCTGGAAACACCATATATTTT
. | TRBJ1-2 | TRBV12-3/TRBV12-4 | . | CASTSGASNYGYTF | TGTGCCAGCACCTCCGGGGCCTCTAACTATGGCTACACCTTC
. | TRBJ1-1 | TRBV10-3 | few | CAISESGTFGSEAFF | TGTGCCATCAGTGAGTCGGGGACCTTCGGCAGTGAAGCTTTCTTT